These T cell receptor beta chains were read from a single sample in a study of blood T cell repertoires in COVID-19. Assay: immunoSEQ multiplex PCR; the TCRdb copy retains only in-frame clones and omits some. Here the sample spans around 43,000 clones, roughly 87% being singletons. Sequenced sample: peripheral blood. These receptors were obtained from a human donor in a cohort sampled during active COVID-19. The CDR3 runs from the conserved cysteine through the conserved F or W. Fields, in order: J gene, D gene, CDR3 length, clone size, V gene, CDR3 DNA, CDR3 protein. The D gene is left open where the match is weak. Clone size is shown for a subset of rows, as once, few, many or a class of expanded clone.

TRBJ2-7	-	19	-	TRBV21-1	TGTGCCAGCAGCAAAGCGCGGGTACGGTGCGGACCCAGGAAATACGAGCAGTACTTC	CASSKARVRCGPRKYEQYF
TRBJ2-7	TRBD1	14	-	TRBV2	TGTGCCAGCAAATTACGGGACAGGGCTTACGAGCAGTACTTC	CASKLRDRAYEQYF
TRBJ1-4	TRBD1	18	-	TRBV7-9	TGTGCCAGCAGCTTATCAACGACAGGGGGCGCTAGTCATGAAAAACTGTTTTTT	CASSLSTTGGASHEKLFF
TRBJ2-2	-	15	-	TRBV28	TGTGCCAGCAGTCCGCCCGGGACACGCACCGGGGAGCTGTTTTTT	CASSPPGTRTGELFF
TRBJ1-5	-	15	-	TRBV19	TGTGCCAGTAGTATATGGGGAGGGGGGAATCAGCCCCAGCATTTT	CASSIWGGGNQPQHF
TRBJ2-3	TRBD2	14	-	TRBV29-1	TGCAGCGTTATTGATAGCGGGGCCACAGATACGCAGTATTTT	CSVIDSGATDTQYF
TRBJ2-1	-	15	-	TRBV9	TGTGCCAGCAGCCCAGGGCGTCTTGCGGGAAATGAGCAGTTCTTC	CASSPGRLAGNEQFF
TRBJ2-1	TRBD2	14	-	TRBV3-1/TRBV3-2	TGTGCCAGCGGGACTAGCGGGCTCTACAATGAGCAGTTCTTC	CASGTSGLYNEQFF
TRBJ1-2	-	16	once	TRBV7-3	TGTGCCAGCAGCTTAAATTATCGGCCGAGTGGAGGTGGCTACACCTTC	CASSLNYRPSGGGYTF
TRBJ2-1	-	14	-	TRBV28	TGTGCCAGCAGTCCACGGACAGATTACAATGAGCAGTTCTTC	CASSPRTDYNEQFF
TRBJ2-5	-	12	-	TRBV6-2/TRBV6-3	TGTGCCAGCAGTACCCTCTATCAGACCCAGTACTTC	CASSTLYQTQYF
TRBJ2-2	TRBD2	17	-	TRBV18	TGTGCCAGCTCACCTCGACTAGCGGGGATAACCCCCGGGGAGCTGTTTTTT	CASSPRLAGITPGELFF
TRBJ1-1	TRBD1	14	-	TRBV5-1	TGCGCCAGCAGCTCCGGACAGGGGAACACTGAAGCTTTCTTT	CASSSGQGNTEAFF
TRBJ2-5	TRBD1	15	-	TRBV7-9	TGTGCCAGCAGTGGAGGACAGGGGGGGCAGGAGACCCAGTACTTC	CASSGGQGGQETQYF
TRBJ2-7	-	15	-	TRBV19	TGTGCCAGTAGTATAGTCCCAGGCGTTACCTACGAGCAGTACTTC	CASSIVPGVTYEQYF
TRBJ2-3	-	14	-	TRBV2	TGTGCCAGCAGTATGACAGCGAGCACAGATACGCAGTATTTT	CASSMTASTDTQYF
TRBJ1-1	-	11	-	TRBV6-6	TGTGCCAGCAGTTACTTCTTCGAAGCTTTCTTT	CASSYFFEAFF
TRBJ1-2	TRBD1	15	-	TRBV5-4	TGTGCCAGCAGCTTGGTATCAGGGGGAGTCTATGGCTACACCTTC	CASSLVSGGVYGYTF
TRBJ2-7	-	13	once	TRBV21-1	TGTGCCAGCAGCAGAGACAGGGGCTACGAGCAGTACTTC	CASSRDRGYEQYF
TRBJ2-3	TRBD1	15	-	TRBV6-5	TGTGCCAGCAGGGGACAGACAGCTAGCACAGATACGCAGTATTTT	CASRGQTASTDTQYF
TRBJ1-4	-	14	-	TRBV10-1	TGCGCCAGCAGTGAACCCCACAGTGGGGAAAAACTGTTTTTT	CASSEPHSGEKLFF
TRBJ2-5	-	13	-	TRBV5-8	TGTGCCAGCAGCTTTACAGGTCGCGGGGCCCAGTACTTC	CASSFTGRGAQYF
TRBJ2-7	TRBD2	15	-	TRBV5-1	TGCGCCAGCAGTCAGATAGCGGGAGGAGCCCACGAGCAGTACTTC	CASSQIAGGAHEQYF
TRBJ1-4	-	15	-	TRBV30	TGTGCCTGGAATCCTCGGGGGGAGACTAATGAAAAACTGTTTTTT	CAWNPRGETNEKLFF
TRBJ2-4	-	11	once	TRBV2	TGTGCCAGCGGGCAGGGGAACATTCAGTACTTC	CASGQGNIQYF
TRBJ2-4	-	14	-	TRBV19	TGTGCCAGTAGTATCCCGGGAGTGAGTAACATTCAGTACTTC	CASSIPGVSNIQYF
TRBJ2-5	TRBD2	16	-	TRBV3-1/TRBV3-2	TGTGCCAGCAGCCAGGGGACTAGCGGGAGTGGAGAGACCCAGTACTTC	CASSQGTSGSGETQYF
TRBJ2-5	TRBD2	17	-	TRBV4-1	TGCGCCAGCAGCCAAGCCCGACTAGCGGGCGCAGAAGAGACCCAGTACTTC	CASSQARLAGAEETQYF
TRBJ2-1	TRBD2	16	once	TRBV11-3	TGTGCCAGCAGCCCCACTTCAGCGGGAAATAGGTATGAGCAGTTCTTC	CASSPTSAGNRYEQFF
TRBJ2-3	-	17	-	TRBV30	TGTGCCTGGAGTGTATTCTCCCTCAAACATGGCACAGATACGCAGTATTTT	CAWSVFSLKHGTDTQYF
TRBJ1-6	TRBD1	17	once	TRBV4-1	TGCGCCAGCAGCCAAGTGGTAACAGGGGTAAGGAATTCACCCCTCCACTTT	CASSQVVTGVRNSPLHF
TRBJ1-5	-	19	-	TRBV19	TGTGCCAGTAGTATAGTCCCTGCCGAAACAGGGTTTAGGGATCAGCCCCAGCATTTT	CASSIVPAETGFRDQPQHF
TRBJ1-1	-	12	-	TRBV29-1	TGCAGCGTTGGGGCCGGGAACACTGAAGCTTTCTTT	CSVGAGNTEAFF
TRBJ2-7	-	13	-	TRBV5-4	TGTGCCAGCAGCCCCCCGGACAAAAAAGAGCAGTACTTC	CASSPPDKKEQYF
TRBJ2-1	-	11	-	TRBV18	TGTGCCAGCTTCTCGGAGCATGAGCAGTTCTTC	CASFSEHEQFF
TRBJ1-5	TRBD1	17	few	TRBV7-9	TGTGCCAGCAGCTTAGTGGGCGGGACAGGGTCTAATCAGCCCCAGCATTTT	CASSLVGGTGSNQPQHF
TRBJ2-7	-	13	-	TRBV12-3/TRBV12-4	TGTGCCAGCAGTTTTGCGGGGGCGGGGGAGCAGTACTTC	CASSFAGAGEQYF
TRBJ1-4	-	16	-	TRBV14	TGTGCCAGCAGCCCCGCTGGAGGGGCAGGGAGAGAAAAACTGTTTTTT	CASSPAGGAGREKLFF
TRBJ2-2	TRBD2	19	-	TRBV7-2	TGTGCCAGCAGCAATAGCCGGACTAGCGGGAGGGCGAACACCGGGGAGCTGTTTTTT	CASSNSRTSGRANTGELFF
TRBJ2-1	TRBD2	16	-	TRBV11-2	TGTGCCAGCAGCTTAGCGCTAGCGGCTTCCTACAATGAGCAGTTCTTC	CASSLALAASYNEQFF
TRBJ2-3	TRBD2	16	-	TRBV19	TGTGCCAGTAGTATACGGGCGGGAGGGCCCGCAGATACGCAGTATTTT	CASSIRAGGPADTQYF
TRBJ2-7	-	15	-	TRBV3-1/TRBV3-2	TGTGCCAGCAGCCAAGGCCCAGGGGAACCCTACGAGCAGTACTTC	CASSQGPGEPYEQYF
TRBJ2-2	TRBD2	15	-	TRBV10-3	TGTGCCACCTTTTCTAGCGGACTCTTGGGCGGGGAGCTGTTTTTT	CATFSSGLLGGELFF
TRBJ2-5	TRBD2	16	-	TRBV14	TGTGCCAGCAGCCTAGGACTAGCGGGAGGATGGGAGACCCAGTACTTC	CASSLGLAGGWETQYF
TRBJ2-6	-	15	-	TRBV7-9	TGTGCCAGCAGCTTAGCCGAGAGCGGGGCCAACGTCCTGACTTTC	CASSLAESGANVLTF
TRBJ2-7	TRBD1	16	-	TRBV19	TGTGCCAGTAGTGAATTCACCGGGACAGGGCGGGACGAGCAGTACTTC	CASSEFTGTGRDEQYF
TRBJ2-1	-	16	-	TRBV11-2	TGTGCCAGCAGCCACACGACTAGGACCCCAATCAATGAGCAGTTCTTC	CASSHTTRTPINEQFF
TRBJ2-3	TRBD2	14	-	TRBV18	TGTGCCAGCTCATTGGGACTAGCGACAGATACGCAGTATTTT	CASSLGLATDTQYF
TRBJ1-2	TRBD1	17	-	TRBV7-2	TGTGCCAGCAGCTTAGCCACTGGACAGGGGGCCTTGCGTGGCTACACCTTC	CASSLATGQGALRGYTF
TRBJ1-6	-	14	-	TRBV7-9	TGTGCCAGCTTGGGGAGCTCCTATAATTCACCCCTCCACTTT	CASLGSSYNSPLHF
TRBJ2-3	TRBD2	18	-	TRBV11-2	TGTGCCAGCAGCCGTACTTTCAGGGTAGCGGGAAGTGGGGATACGCAGTATTTT	CASSRTFRVAGSGDTQYF
TRBJ2-5	TRBD2	18	-	TRBV18	TGTGCCAGCTCACCACTCGGTAGCGGGAGAGCCAGGCAAGAGACCCAGTACTTC	CASSPLGSGRARQETQYF
TRBJ2-1	TRBD2	15	-	TRBV19	TGTGCCAGTAATCAAGCGGGAGCACGCTACAATGAGCAGTTCTTC	CASNQAGARYNEQFF